The 24 T cell receptor beta chains below were found in one sample sequenced in a study of spatial heterogeneity in lung cancer. These receptors' targets are unknown. Regarding time point: sample taken at primary tumor resection. Notes on the study in general: Expanded intratumoral alpha and beta TCR counts tracked tumor mutation counts.

TCRdb ran MiXCR on the 5' RACE reads and lists one entry per CDR3 protein. The repertoire holds thousands of distinct CDR3 sequences, 13% to 15% seen once, with roughly an eighth in the top ten. The sample was lung tumor tissue, taken at surgery. The receptor set was obtained from a male donor with early-stage non-small cell lung cancer.

There are a few counts of this clonotype. V usage is TRBV28 and J usage is TRBJ1-1; TRBD1 matches at 7 bases. The V and J ends lost 9 bases and 5 bases, in that order; junction bases with no gene match: 12. The CDR3 is made up of 14 amino acids. The germline gives CDR1 MDHEN, CDR2 SYDVKM. The chain's CDR3 is CASREGGARTEAFF. The CDR3 DNA follows: TGTGCCAGTCGCGAAGGGGGCGCGAGGACTGAAGCTTTCTTT.

CDR3 sequence reads: CSAREPGHEVEQYF. CDR3 DNA sequence: TGCAGTGCTAGAGAACCCGGGCACGAGGTAGAGCAGTACTTC. The rearrangement uses TRBV20-1 and TRBJ2-7; no clear D. Germline CDR1 DFQATT, CDR2 SNEGSKA (reference sequence). Trimming stripped 0 bases from V and 7 bases from J, with 16 bases between. This CDR3 has 14 residues.

This clonotype has ten or more counts. J is TRBJ1-5 and V is TRBV7-2, with D perhaps matching TRBD1 (5 bases). The germline V and J ends were trimmed by 1 base and 4 bases, with 8 bases remaining between them. The CDR3 runs to 14 residues. The germline V gene has CDR1 SGHTA and CDR2 FQGNSA. The DNA of the CDR3 is TGTGCCAGCAGCTTAGGACAGAAAAATCAGCCCCAGCATTTT. Protein: CASSLGQKNQPQHF.

This clonotype was counted many times. The rearrangement joins TRBV7-9 to TRBJ2-1; 8 bases align to TRBD1. CDR1 and CDR2 from the germline V gene are SEHNR and FQNEAQ (reference sequence). The CDR3 extends over 13 amino acids. V lost 5 bases to trimming and J lost 7 bases; unmatched junction nucleotides: 4. CDR3 protein: CASSRTGRNEQFF. The CDR3 DNA reads as TGTGCCAGCAGCCGGACAGGGAGGAATGAGCAGTTCTTC.

The gene calls are TRBV9 and TRBJ2-3; no clear D gene. CDR3 length: 14 amino acids. Germline loops: CDR1 SGDLS, CDR2 YYNGEE. V lost 0 bases to trimming and J lost 1 base, with 6 bases between them. CDR3 DNA: TGTGCCAGCAGCGTAGAGCAAGGCACAGATACGCAGTATTTT. It yields the protein CASSVEQGTDTQYF.

This clonotype is categorized as medium-sized (0.01 to 0.1%). The chain links TRBV27 to TRBJ1-1; D unclear. Germline CDR1 is MNHEY and CDR2 is SMNVEV (reference sequence). There are 11 residues in the CDR3. V was cut by 2 bases and J by 9 bases, with 7 bases left in between. The CDR3 loop reads CASSLGSKAFF. CDR3 sequence (DNA): TGTGCCAGCAGTTTAGGGTCCAAAGCTTTCTTT.

This clonotype counts as medium-sized. V and J are TRBV7-9 and TRBJ2-3, with 11 positions matching TRBD2. Germline loops: CDR1 SEHNR, CDR2 FQNEAQ (reference sequence). The CDR3 has 16 residues. V trimming: 5 bases; J trimming: 8 bases; junction bases outside the gene matches: 12. CDR3 sequence (DNA): TGTGCCAGCAGCCCTAAACTAGCGGGAGCGTTTCGTACGCAGTATTTT. It is translated as CASSPKLAGAFRTQYF. The full variable domain, with the rest looked up from reference TRBV7-9 and TRBJ2-3, is DTGVSQNPRHKITKRGQNVTFRCDPISEHNRLYWYRQTLGQGPEFLTYFQNEAQLEKSRLLSDRFSAERPKGSFSTLEIQRTEQGDSAMYLCASSPKLAGAFRTQYFGPGTRLTVL.

This clonotype has at least ten counts. V usage is TRBV3-1 and J usage is TRBJ1-1, with TRBD1 as a possible D gene (6 bases). Germline CDR1 reads LGHDT; CDR2 reads YNNKEL (reference sequence). Trimming left V 5 bases short and J 5 bases short, with 12 bases between. This CDR3 contains 13 residues. CDR3 in DNA: TGTGCCAGCAGCGACCAGGGGAGGACTGAAGCTTTCTTT. This codes for CASSDQGRTEAFF.

This clonotype was recorded at least ten times. J is TRBJ1-5 and V is TRBV20-1, with 8 bases matching TRBD1. CDR1 DFQATT and CDR2 SNEGSKA come from the germline V gene (reference sequence). The CDR3 runs 14 residues. The V gene end was trimmed by 4 bases and the J gene end by 7 bases; junction bases not matched to a gene: 9. The CDR3 DNA reads TGCAGTGCTAAATCACAGGGGGTGTTACAGCCCCAGCATTTT. Its translation is CSAKSQGVLQPQHF.

At least ten counts were recorded for this clonotype. The V and J genes are TRBV12-3 or TRBV12-4 and TRBJ2-1; 13 bases are shared with TRBD2. The CDR3 consists of 16 residues. V lost 5 bases, J lost 4 bases, and 5 bases stayed unmatched. The CDR3 DNA reads as TGTGCCAGCAGTGGAACGACTAGCGGGAGGTACAATGAGCAGTTCTTC. This translates into CASSGTTSGRYNEQFF.

This clonotype was found many times. This chain connects TRBV20-1 to TRBJ1-1; no clear D gene. CDR1 DFQATT and CDR2 SNEGSKA come from the germline V gene (reference sequence). CDR3 length: 12 amino acids. The V end lost 1 base, the J end lost 11 bases, and 14 bases lay between the germline ends. CDR3 sequence reads: CSARVIPSRAFF. CDR3 nucleotides: TGCAGTGCTAGAGTCATCCCCTCGCGGGCTTTCTTT.

By sample fraction, this clonotype is medium-sized. The rearrangement uses TRBV12-3 or TRBV12-4 and TRBJ2-6; 7 positions agree with TRBD1. This CDR3 comprises 14 residues. With 5 bases clipped from V and 4 bases from J, the junction kept 2 bases outside the gene matches. In nucleotides, the CDR3 is TGTGCCAGCAGTACAGGGGCCGGGGCCAACGTCCTGACTTTC. Translated: CASSTGAGANVLTF.

This clonotype was counted at least ten times. The chain couples TRBV7-9 to TRBJ2-3, with 7 bases aligning to TRBD2. The CDR3 length is 16 residues. V lost 1 base to trimming and J lost 1 base; unmatched junction nucleotides: 5. Looked up from germline, CDR1 is SEHNR and CDR2 is FQNEAQ (reference sequence). CDR3 sequence (DNA): TGTGCCAGCAGCTTAGTGGGCCTAGCGGGCACAGATACGCAGTATTTT. The encoded protein is CASSLVGLAGTDTQYF.

This clonotype was counted at least ten times. This chain uses TRBV10-3 with TRBJ1-2; 12 bases agree with TRBD1. Germline CDR1 and CDR2: ENHRY and SYGVKD. V trimming: 0 bases; J trimming: 7 bases; junction bases outside the gene matches: 6. The CDR3 sequence is 16 residues long. The CDR3 region is CAISESGDRGRRGYTF. Written as DNA, the CDR3 is TGTGCCATCAGTGAGTCGGGGGACAGGGGGCGTCGTGGCTACACCTTC.

This clonotype ranks as medium-sized. V and J are TRBV7-2 and TRBJ1-1; D not resolved. Germline V lookup: CDR1 SGHTA, CDR2 FQGNSA. The V end was cut by 1 base, the J end by 2 bases, with 8 bases between. This CDR3 has 14 residues. The CDR3 DNA reads TGTGCCAGCAGCTTAGGTGTCGGAAACACTGAAGCTTTCTTT. This sequence encodes CASSLGVGNTEAFF.

V and J are TRBV4-1 and TRBJ1-6, with TRBD1 identical over 9 bases. V trimming: 0 bases; J trimming: 5 bases; junction bases outside the gene matches: 5. This CDR3 region has 17 residues. Germline assignment: CDR1 MGHRA and CDR2 YSYEKL. The CDR3: CASSQEGTGWDNSPLHF. DNA for the CDR3: TGCGCCAGCAGCCAAGAAGGGACAGGGTGGGATAATTCACCCCTCCACTTT.

This clonotype has at least ten counts. The rearrangement joins TRBV10-2 to TRBJ2-7; D gene ambiguous. CDR1 and CDR2 from the germline V gene are WSHSY and SAAADI. V lost 0 bases to trimming and J lost 5 bases, with 11 bases between them. The CDR3 has 14 residues. DNA of the CDR3: TGCGCCAGCAGTGAGTCGAACGACGCCAACGAGCAGTACTTC. It specifies CASSESNDANEQYF.

This clonotype was seen a few times. This chain connects TRBV4-3 to TRBJ2-5, with unresolved D. Trimming took off 0 bases at V and 5 bases at J, with 13 bases between the two ends. The germline V gene encodes CDR1 LGHNA and CDR2 YSLEER. This CDR3 has 15 residues. The CDR3, as DNA: TGCGCCAGCAGCCAAGACGGCGCGGCGTCGGAGACCCAGTACTTC. Its translation is CASSQDGAASETQYF.

There are many counts of this clonotype. V is TRBV6-5 and J is TRBJ2-3, with 8 bases aligning to TRBD2. V was pared by 10 bases and J by 4 bases, with 7 bases of the junction left unmatched. This CDR3 contains 13 residues. Germline CDR1 MNHEY, CDR2 SVGAGI. The CDR3: CATQSGSSDTQYF. CDR3 sequence (DNA): TGTGCCACCCAGAGCGGGAGCTCAGATACGCAGTATTTT.

This clonotype came up many times. V is TRBV11-1 and J is TRBJ2-7, with TRBD1 matching 10 bases. V dropped 4 bases and J dropped 1; count of bases not matched to a gene: 7. The CDR3 contains 16 residues. CDR1 SGHAT and CDR2 FQDESV come from the germline V gene (reference sequence). Here the CDR3 DNA reads TGTGCCAGCAGCTCGGACAGGGGGGTGTCGTCCTACGAGCAGTACTTC. It specifies CASSSDRGVSSYEQYF.

This clonotype appeared many times. The chain recombines TRBV7-3 with TRBJ2-1, with D maybe TRBD2 (6 bases). The germline V gene encodes CDR1 SGHTA and CDR2 FQGTGA. V lost 4 bases to trimming and J lost 5 bases, with 9 bases between them. This CDR3 has 13 residues. CDR3 nucleotides: TGTGCCAGCAGCTCGGGGGTAAACAATGAGCAGTTCTTC. Protein product: CASSSGVNNEQFF.

This clonotype was picked up many times. The chain employs TRBV20-1 and TRBJ1-1; tentative D call: TRBD1 (5 bases). V gave up 3 bases and J gave up 6 bases, with 5 bases separating them. CDR1 is DFQATT and CDR2 is SNEGSKA in the germline V gene (reference sequence). This CDR3 region has 10 residues. The CDR3 region is CSARGAEAFF. For the CDR3, the DNA is TGCAGTGCTAGGGGGGCTGAAGCTTTCTTT.

This clonotype occurred many times. The chain combines TRBV10-1 with TRBJ2-7; no clear D. This CDR3 comprises 13 residues. Germline CDR1 WNHNN, CDR2 SYGVQD (reference sequence). Trimming cost V 5 bases and J 7 bases, with 15 bases left between them. The CDR3 is CASSRQTNGEQYF. CDR3 bases: TGCGCCAGCAGTCGGCAGACAAACGGAGAGCAGTACTTC.

This clonotype was counted many times. This chain joins TRBV12-3 or TRBV12-4 and TRBJ1-2, with 7 nucleotides matching TRBD1. J lost 3 bases, V lost 5 bases, and 9 bases had no gene match. This CDR3 is built from 15 residues. CDR3 DNA: TGTGCCAGCAGTCCCACGGTAGGGACAGACTATGGCTACACCTTC. It encodes CASSPTVGTDYGYTF.